This note documents a single TCR beta chain sequence. These data belong to a study of blood T cell repertoires in COVID-19. The CDR3 consists of 15 residues. From germline, CDR1 is LNHDA and CDR2 SQIVND (reference sequence). After removal of 9 bases from V and 3 bases from J, the junction contained 8 bases not matched to a gene. Generated by immunoSEQ multiplex PCR, the TCRdb table keeps only in-frame clones and is missing some. The sample lists fewer than 130,000 clones, 80% to 90% seen once, with roughly 32% in the top ten. The chain recombines TRBV19 with TRBJ2-2, with 9 positions matching TRBD2. This receptor was obtained from a woman over 75 with acute or convalescent COVID-19. Sequenced material: peripheral blood. CDR3 residues: CASRLADLYTGELFF. The DNA of the CDR3 is TGTGCCAGCCGACTAGCGGATCTCTACACCGGGGAGCTGTTTTTT.